This TCR beta chain was identified during a study of T cell repertoires in cytomegalovirus infection. Study-wide results and limits: Predominance within the ex vivo response was attributable to HLA-C-restricted CMV-specific TCR beta clonotypes. CMV carriers with the relevant HLA were identified by cumulative public TCR beta family frequency.

The CDR3 covers 14 residues. Germline assignment: CDR1 MNHNY and CDR2 SVGAGI (reference sequence). Germline trimming cut 4 bases from V and 8 bases from J; bases unmatched to any gene: 5. This clonotype turned up a few times. Its specificity is unknown. One entry per CDR3 protein, called by TCRdb with MiXCR from the reads. The repertoire has hundreds of thousands of distinct CDR3 sequences, more than 40% of them found once; the top ten carry roughly two fifths. This TCR derives from a human donor in good health (CMV status not recorded). Some clones in this sample may be carry-over from other donors' samples. The V call is TRBV6-6, the J call TRBJ2-1; 10 nucleotides align to TRBD2. Here the sequenced sample was cultured PBMCs, taken from culture after CMV antigen stimulation. The CDR3 is CASSLLAGIDEQFF. CDR3 DNA sequence: TGTGCCAGCAGTTTACTAGCGGGGATCGATGAGCAGTTCTTC.